This T cell receptor beta chain was identified during a study of cytomegalovirus exposure and HLA in healthy donors (dated by TCRdb to the late 2010s). In the study overall: According to an earlier analysis of 550 to 700 of the donors, about 179 million T cells yielded 90 million to 140 million unique TCR beta sequences and approximately 300 Gb of sequence data. Roughly five DR-DQ haplotypes were handled as single units for association and clustering, since linkage in the cohort was strong. The study profiled the T cell repertoires of approximately 700 subjects by immunosequencing and related them to cytomegalovirus serostatus. An earlier analysis of fewer than 750 of the donors used high-throughput TCR beta sequencing to judge whether each TCR beta V gene segment behaved as functional or pseudogenic. Besides the first cohort of roughly 700 subjects, a separate validation cohort made up of 120 different subjects was used. A later genetic analysis used genome-wide SNP genotypes for about 60% of the roughly 700 donors, treating that subset as a discovery cohort. In a later analysis, previously published TCR beta repertoires from more than 500 donors were re-analyzed and high-resolution HLA genotyping was added so that TCR occurrence patterns could be studied. To predict cytomegalovirus infection status, the study combined high-throughput TCR immunosequencing, statistical association of individual TCRs with disease status, and machine learning. Class I and class II HLA loci were covered by the typing at four-digit resolution. Every discovery cohort repertoire had been produced on one sequencing platform. The number of donors typed differed by locus, with about 629-630 for A, B, C, DRB1 and DQB1, more than 500 for DQA1, 600 to 610 for DPA1, and around 450 for DPB1. Donor age, sex, ethnicity and CMV serostatus were compiled together with the repertoire data. On average, around 230,000 unique TCR beta nucleotide sequences were sequenced per donor among 300 to 500 genotyped donors of the cohort, with roughly 18% of those sequences being non-productive. The later analysis used no new phenotypic data to find candidate immune exposures, relying instead on TCR beta sequences and their occurrence across donors. The study aimed to test whether signatures of past pathogen exposure could be identified by cataloging public T cell receptors. Roughly 320 gigabases of sequencing data and around 80 million unique TCR sequences made up an early release that covered approximately 700 HLA-typed donors. Of the approximately 400 genotyped donors, 75% to 85% were placed in the genetic ancestry cluster associated with self-reported Caucasian donors.

Concerning this clone: The clone's antigen remains unknown. Per-nucleotide qualities are absent, and no much larger clonotype sits a single base away.

The cohort consisted of 650 to 850 healthy bone marrow donors. At the time of sampling, every cohort member was nominally healthy, though immune exposures that went unrecorded were likely present. CMV serostatus was recorded as positive for about 300 and negative for about 50% of the 666 cohort members, whereas no CMV serostatus was recorded for the donor in question. Each donor provided a peripheral blood sample, and peripheral blood mononuclear cells were used for TCR beta sequencing. The Qiagen DNeasy Blood Extraction Kit was used to extract genomic DNA from the blood cell samples. From a lookup of the germline V gene, CDR1 and CDR2 are SGDLS and YYNGEE. V and J are truncated by 3 bases and 5 bases respectively, leaving an intervening sequence of 8 bases. From cysteine to phenylalanine, the CDR3 is 12 amino acids long. Only the CDR3 DNA stays, 36 bases, in frame from base 1. Overall results and qualifications from the work: Over 15 rarely observed V segments, including chromosome 9 orphons, were excluded from the earlier analysis of about 600 of the donors because counts were too low. Correlated functional status among segregating V segments might reflect linkage disequilibrium, but an unknown experimental factor could not be ruled out. Immune exposure information for the cohort was limited to CMV serostatus. Compared with equally common non-associated chains, HLA-associated TCR beta chains in a later analysis were more clonally expanded and had lower generation probabilities. The study listed 164 TCR beta chains as associated with cytomegalovirus. A group of highly shared sequence variants was considered likely to be a technical artifact of the sequencing pipeline. In a later analysis, most CMV-associated TCR beta chains were found to appear HLA-restricted, with HLA associations seemingly driven largely by CMV exposure. Several of the top co-occurrence clusters appeared to be linked to parvovirus B19, influenza, CMV and Epstein-Barr virus, according to a later analysis. The authors suggested that the approach could potentially be generalized to other disease states and immunological phenotypes. The cohort was sequenced for TCR beta chains only, and without alpha or paired-chain data the features that could be detected were limited. Broadly in line with IMGT annotations, most TCR beta V segments showed up in productive rearrangements about 87% or about 30% of the time in an earlier analysis of 587 of the donors. Assigning TCR associations to individual alleles was difficult when HLA alleles, especially DR and DQ, strongly co-occurred. In a later analysis, more than 15,000 TCR beta sequences were associated with specific HLA alleles at a false discovery rate of 0.05. The classifier was reported to diagnose cytomegalovirus status with high specificity and sensitivity in both the original cohort and the validation cohort. Most TCR sequences were observed very rarely across donors, whereas some public TCRs were present in many individuals. A later analysis found that TCR association rates varied across HLA loci, with DRB1 alleles showing the most associated TCRs and HLA-C alleles the fewest. In vitro tests confirmed that three of the cytomegalovirus-associated TCR beta chains recognize cytomegalovirus antigens. Some IMGT-functional V segments, including TRBV6-2 and TRBV6-3, could not be distinguished by the 87-base-pair reads and were therefore excluded. Compared with the 666-donor mean, donors in an Asian-associated ancestry cluster had fewer N-insertions in productive TCRs, according to a later genetic analysis. The presence/absence analyses assumed that sequencing depth was roughly uniform across donors, and that assumption may not be true. An association between a missense DCLRE1C variant and V-gene and J-gene trimming of TCR beta chains was found in a later genetic analysis and replicated in an independent cohort. Because HLA typing was missing for some donors at each locus, association tests included only the typed subset. A further reported finding was that TCR beta sequences accurately predicted the HLA-A and HLA-B alleles for most subjects in the first cohort.

The library was generated by the immunoSEQ multiplex PCR assay. The multiplex PCR relied on a mix of 60 forward primers for TCR Vbeta segments and 13 reverse primers for TCR Jbeta segments. The CDR3 region of rearranged TCR beta genes was amplified from genomic DNA by a multiplex PCR assay. The amplified TCR beta libraries were sequenced on the Illumina HiSeq System as 87-base-pair reads. Per the authors' processing: A later analysis counted some 74 million unique TCR beta chains across the 550 to 750 repertoires, and 9.5 million to 11 million of these chains were shared by at least two donors. To remove PCR and sequencing errors, raw reads were error-corrected and collapsed into unique sequences using a nearest-neighbor algorithm that merged closely related sequences. Alignment of CDR3 sequences to IMGT reference sequences was used to assign V, D and J gene segments. For a sequence to be retained, a match of at least six nucleotides to both a V gene segment and a J gene segment was required. Rearrangements were called productive when the CDR3 lacked stop codons and stayed in frame with V and J; all others were non-productive. Following IMGT convention, CDR3 was defined as the stretch from the second conserved V-encoded cysteine up to the conserved J-encoded phenylalanine. The earlier analysis of about 590 of the donors excluded sequences that lacked an unambiguous match to a single V gene segment. An earlier analysis of 500 to 700 of the donors classified V segments as functional when productive rearrangements were above 56.7% and as segregating when the standard deviation between donors was above 5%. A statistical classification framework was developed to diagnose cytomegalovirus status using the catalog of TCR beta chain sequences. In a later analysis, TCR nucleotide sequences were compared against IMGT/GENE-DB human TR gene sequences so that V and J genes could be assigned. The TCRdist pipeline was used in a later analysis to assign CDR3 sequences and most-parsimonious VDJ recombination scenarios. In a later analysis, each TCR beta chain was defined by its CDR3 amino acid sequence together with its V-gene family, and reads lacking a unique V-gene family were excluded. To address suspected cross-contamination and a sequencing artifact, a later analysis removed 450 to 700 highly shared, low-generation-probability nucleotide sequences. For each public chain, a later analysis derived a clonal expansion index from normalized ranks of inferred template counts within each repertoire. A later analysis computed generation probabilities with a VDJ recombination model fitted to out-of-frame rearrangements, and checked the results against IGoR. In a later analysis, TCR-TCR, TCR-HLA and TCR-CMV co-occurrence was scored with hypergeometric tests, and a repertoire-size bias correction was applied to TCR pairs. In a later analysis, false discovery rates were estimated by permuting HLA or CMV assignments 20 times. In a later analysis, co-occurring TCRs were grouped with DBSCAN, and TCRdist sequence similarity was added when clustering was performed within HLA-allele-positive subsets. For co-occurrence clustering, repertoires with fewer than 30,000 or more than 120,000 public chains were excluded, along with a handful of repertoires with anomalous nucleotide sharing. TCRdb's version of the immuneACCESS table is confined to in-frame rearrangements and falls short of the full clone set. An unresolved V gene accounts for under half of the shortfall where checked; the remainder is of unknown origin. V and J calls and clone size are those listed in that table; D and trimming were worked out from the DNA. The table for this sample lists around 150,000 clones; 75% to 90% of them were counted only once. The ten largest clones add up to approximately 1.8% of the sample.

This TCR was recovered from a human donor in good health. Material: PBMCs. The chain is encoded by TRBV9 joined to TRBJ1-1; TRBD1 could be the D gene, as 5 bases match. The DNA sequence is given as TGTGCCAGCAGCGGTGGGGGGACTGAAGCTTTCTTT. This codes for CASSGGGTEAFF.